Listed below are T cell receptor beta chains from one sample, sequenced in a study of cytomegalovirus exposure and HLA in healthy donors. Clones were sequenced by immunoSEQ multiplex PCR, and TCRdb holds only the in-frame ones, with some missing. The repertoire holds 100,000 to 150,000 clones, around three quarters seen once, with about 2% in the top ten. Input material: PBMCs. The receptors were sampled from a man aged 18 to 30 in good health and CMV-seronegative. Each CDR3 is given with its conserved first and last residue. Fields, in order: J gene, clone size, D gene, V gene, CDR3 DNA, CDR3 protein. The D gene is left open where the match is weak. Clone size appears in some rows only: once, few, many, or a class for an expanded clone.

J gene: TRBJ1-6
clone size: NA
D gene: NA
V gene: TRBV4-1
CDR3 DNA: TGCGCCAGCAGCCAAAGGGGGACCTCCTATAATTCACCCCTCCACTTT
CDR3 protein: CASSQRGTSYNSPLHF

J gene: TRBJ2-5
clone size: NA
D gene: NA
V gene: TRBV27
CDR3 DNA: TGTGCCAGCAGTTTGCCAGGTCAGGAGACCCAGTACTTC
CDR3 protein: CASSLPGQETQYF

J gene: TRBJ2-7
clone size: NA
D gene: TRBD2
V gene: TRBV4-3
CDR3 DNA: TGCGCCAGCAGCCAAGATTTCCCTAGCGGGAGGAACGAGCAGTACTTC
CDR3 protein: CASSQDFPSGRNEQYF

J gene: TRBJ2-1
clone size: NA
D gene: TRBD2
V gene: TRBV5-6
CDR3 DNA: TGTGCCAGCAGGACCCGGGACTACACACCATACAATGAGCAGTTCTTC
CDR3 protein: CASRTRDYTPYNEQFF

J gene: TRBJ2-5
clone size: NA
D gene: NA
V gene: TRBV4-2
CDR3 DNA: TGTGCCAGCAGCCAAGATGGTGGCACCCAAGAGACCCAGTACTTC
CDR3 protein: CASSQDGGTQETQYF

J gene: TRBJ1-2
clone size: NA
D gene: NA
V gene: TRBV27
CDR3 DNA: TGTGCCAGCAGACAACAAGGCCCCAGGGGCGGCTACACCTTC
CDR3 protein: CASRQQGPRGGYTF

J gene: TRBJ2-5
clone size: NA
D gene: NA
V gene: TRBV5-4
CDR3 DNA: TGTGCCAGCAGCTTGGGCCGAGCGGTCGACTTC
CDR3 protein: CASSLGRAVDF

J gene: TRBJ1-5
clone size: NA
D gene: NA
V gene: TRBV28
CDR3 DNA: TGTGCCAGCAGTTTATCATATCAGCCCCAGCATTTT
CDR3 protein: CASSLSYQPQHF

J gene: TRBJ2-3
clone size: NA
D gene: NA
V gene: TRBV27
CDR3 DNA: TGTGCCAGCAGTTTCGGGTTAGATACGCAGTATTTT
CDR3 protein: CASSFGLDTQYF

J gene: TRBJ1-5
clone size: NA
D gene: NA
V gene: TRBV6-5
CDR3 DNA: TGTGCCAGCAGTTACGACAGAAATAGCAATCAGCCCCAGCATTTT
CDR3 protein: CASSYDRNSNQPQHF

J gene: TRBJ2-7
clone size: once
D gene: NA
V gene: TRBV29-1
CDR3 DNA: TGCAGCGTTGAACAGGGGATGGTGCAGTACTTC
CDR3 protein: CSVEQGMVQYF

J gene: TRBJ2-5
clone size: once
D gene: TRBD2
V gene: TRBV28
CDR3 DNA: TGTGCCAGCAGTTTATTTTCGGGCGGGAGGTTACAAGAGACCCAGTACTTC
CDR3 protein: CASSLFSGGRLQETQYF

J gene: TRBJ2-7
clone size: NA
D gene: NA
V gene: TRBV14
CDR3 DNA: TGTGCCAGCAGCCTATCCTACGAGCAGTACTTC
CDR3 protein: CASSLSYEQYF

J gene: TRBJ2-2
clone size: NA
D gene: TRBD2
V gene: TRBV28
CDR3 DNA: TGTGCCAGCAGCCCGGGACTAGCGGGATCATTCACCGGGGAGCTGTTTTTT
CDR3 protein: CASSPGLAGSFTGELFF

J gene: TRBJ2-2
clone size: NA
D gene: NA
V gene: TRBV18
CDR3 DNA: TGTGCCAGCTCACCGGCGGAGAACACCGGGGAGCTGTTTTTT
CDR3 protein: CASSPAENTGELFF

J gene: TRBJ1-2
clone size: NA
D gene: TRBD1
V gene: TRBV7-2
CDR3 DNA: TGTGCCAGCAGCTTAGGGGGACAGGGTAGTAACTATGGCTACACCTTC
CDR3 protein: CASSLGGQGSNYGYTF

J gene: TRBJ2-7
clone size: NA
D gene: TRBD2
V gene: TRBV15
CDR3 DNA: TGTGCCACCAGGACGGGACTAGCGGCCTACGAGCAGTACTTC
CDR3 protein: CATRTGLAAYEQYF

J gene: TRBJ2-2
clone size: NA
D gene: NA
V gene: TRBV4-2
CDR3 DNA: TGTGCCAGCAGCCAAGAGTACAGTTACACCGGGGAGCTGTTTTTT
CDR3 protein: CASSQEYSYTGELFF

J gene: TRBJ2-3
clone size: once
D gene: NA
V gene: TRBV2
CDR3 DNA: TGTGCCAGCAGTGAGTTACTTAGGGGGTCAGATACGCAGTATTTT
CDR3 protein: CASSELLRGSDTQYF

J gene: TRBJ2-1
clone size: NA
D gene: TRBD2
V gene: TRBV10-3
CDR3 DNA: TGTGCCTCAGCGGCCGCCGGGACTAGCGGGAGTGCCGAGCAGTTCTTC
CDR3 protein: CASAAAGTSGSAEQFF

J gene: TRBJ1-6
clone size: NA
D gene: TRBD1
V gene: TRBV7-3
CDR3 DNA: TGTGCCAGCAGCTGGACAGGGGGCAATAATTCACCCCTCCACTTT
CDR3 protein: CASSWTGGNNSPLHF

J gene: TRBJ1-2
clone size: NA
D gene: TRBD1
V gene: TRBV6-8
CDR3 DNA: TGTGCCAGCAGTTTAGACAGGGAAAACTATGGCTACACCTTC
CDR3 protein: CASSLDRENYGYTF

J gene: TRBJ2-1
clone size: NA
D gene: NA
V gene: TRBV9
CDR3 DNA: TGTGCCAGCAGCGCTAGAAACAATGAGCAGTTCTTC
CDR3 protein: CASSARNNEQFF

J gene: TRBJ2-2
clone size: NA
D gene: NA
V gene: TRBV4-1
CDR3 DNA: TGCGCCAGCACCCAGGGCTTTGCGGGACTGAACACCGGGGAGCTGTTTTTT
CDR3 protein: CASTQGFAGLNTGELFF

J gene: TRBJ1-1
clone size: NA
D gene: TRBD1
V gene: TRBV29-1
CDR3 DNA: TGCAGCGTTGATTTGGCTGACAGGGTCGGGGGTGAAGCTTTCTTT
CDR3 protein: CSVDLADRVGGEAFF

J gene: TRBJ1-4
clone size: NA
D gene: TRBD1
V gene: TRBV4-3
CDR3 DNA: TGCGCCAGCAGCCAGGGGCTTACAGGGGCTGGCGAAAAACTGTTTTTT
CDR3 protein: CASSQGLTGAGEKLFF

J gene: TRBJ1-6
clone size: NA
D gene: TRBD1
V gene: TRBV28
CDR3 DNA: TGTGCCAGCAGTTTATACAGGGGGCGGTCACCCCTCCACTTT
CDR3 protein: CASSLYRGRSPLHF

J gene: TRBJ2-5
clone size: NA
D gene: TRBD2
V gene: TRBV5-5
CDR3 DNA: TGTGCCAGCAGCTTGAAAAAGGGCCAGGGAGGGGAGACCCAGTACTTC
CDR3 protein: CASSLKKGQGGETQYF

J gene: TRBJ1-5
clone size: NA
D gene: NA
V gene: TRBV13
CDR3 DNA: TGTGCCAGCAGCTCCAGGGGACAAAGGGATCAGCCCCAGCATTTT
CDR3 protein: CASSSRGQRDQPQHF

J gene: TRBJ1-6
clone size: NA
D gene: TRBD1
V gene: TRBV27
CDR3 DNA: TGTGCCAGCAGTCCCGGGACAGCTTTCTCCTATAATTCACCCCTCCACTTT
CDR3 protein: CASSPGTAFSYNSPLHF

J gene: TRBJ2-5
clone size: NA
D gene: NA
V gene: TRBV19
CDR3 DNA: TGTGCCAGTACCCGAGGGCTAGCGCGACAAGAGACCCAGTACTTC
CDR3 protein: CASTRGLARQETQYF

J gene: TRBJ1-2
clone size: NA
D gene: TRBD1
V gene: TRBV19
CDR3 DNA: TGTGCCGGACACCCGACAGGGCGTAATGTCTATGGCTACACCTTC
CDR3 protein: CAGHPTGRNVYGYTF

J gene: TRBJ2-1
clone size: NA
D gene: TRBD1
V gene: TRBV28
CDR3 DNA: TGTGCCAGCAGTCCCCGTGGACAGGGAAGGGGAAATGAGCAGTTCTTC
CDR3 protein: CASSPRGQGRGNEQFF

J gene: TRBJ1-1
clone size: NA
D gene: NA
V gene: TRBV18
CDR3 DNA: TGTGCCAGCTCACCACGGACAGAAGCGAACACTGAAGCTTTCTTT
CDR3 protein: CASSPRTEANTEAFF

J gene: TRBJ1-2
clone size: NA
D gene: NA
V gene: TRBV25-1
CDR3 DNA: TGTGCCAGCAGTCCTTCCTCCGGGGTGAACTATGGCTACACCTTC
CDR3 protein: CASSPSSGVNYGYTF

J gene: TRBJ2-3
clone size: NA
D gene: NA
V gene: TRBV9
CDR3 DNA: TGTGCCAGCAGCGTAGGTGGGAGTGCCACAGATACGCAGTATTTT
CDR3 protein: CASSVGGSATDTQYF

J gene: TRBJ2-7
clone size: NA
D gene: TRBD2
V gene: TRBV9
CDR3 DNA: TGTGCCAGCAGCCCGACTAGCGGGAGCTCCTACGAGCAGTACTTC
CDR3 protein: CASSPTSGSSYEQYF

J gene: TRBJ2-3
clone size: NA
D gene: TRBD1
V gene: TRBV9
CDR3 DNA: TGTGCCAGCAGCAGGGCCACTAGGACAGGGAGAGATACGCAGTATTTT
CDR3 protein: CASSRATRTGRDTQYF

J gene: TRBJ2-7
clone size: NA
D gene: NA
V gene: TRBV6-5
CDR3 DNA: TGTGCCAGCAGTTACTCGTTCGTAAACTCCTACGAGCAGTACTTC
CDR3 protein: CASSYSFVNSYEQYF

J gene: TRBJ1-6
clone size: NA
D gene: NA
V gene: TRBV6-1
CDR3 DNA: TGTGCCAGCAGTGAAGGAGGCAGGGGTAATTCACCCCTCCACTTT
CDR3 protein: CASSEGGRGNSPLHF

J gene: TRBJ1-5
clone size: few
D gene: NA
V gene: TRBV6-1
CDR3 DNA: TGTGCCAGCACGGCGGGGCCGGTACAGCCCCAGCATTTT
CDR3 protein: CASTAGPVQPQHF